These 12 T cell receptor beta chains were all obtained from the same sample, sequenced in a study of T cell responses to AZD1222 COVID-19 vaccine. TCRdb keeps only in-frame clones here, not all; method: immunoSEQ multiplex PCR. The table has tens of thousands of clones, approximately 90% seen once. The input for sequencing was peripheral blood, taken on day 0 of MenACWY control vaccination. The receptors were gathered from an adult in good health.

V and J are TRBV29-1 and TRBJ1-1; D unclear. Trimming cost V 0 bases and J 0 bases, with 17 bases left between them. The CDR3 is 17 amino acids. Germline V CDR1 and CDR2: SQVTM, ANQGSEA. The CDR3 DNA follows: TGCAGCGTTGAAGATGCGGGGAAAAACAGACTGAACACTGAAGCTTTCTTT. This gives the protein CSVEDAGKNRLNTEAFF.

This chain connects TRBV7-9 to TRBJ2-3; D unclear. V shed 1 base and J shed 4 bases, with 9 bases lying between them. This CDR3 region has 14 residues. Germline-derived CDR1 and CDR2 are SEHNR and FQNEAQ (reference sequence). The CDR3 DNA follows: TGTGCCAGCAGCTTAGTCCCCCCCGCAGATACGCAGTATTTT. It translates to CASSLVPPADTQYF. The complete variable domain, with remaining parts taken from reference TRBV7-9 and TRBJ2-3, reads DTGVSQNPRHKITKRGQNVTFRCDPISEHNRLYWYRQTLGQGPEFLTYFQNEAQLEKSRLLSDRFSAERPKGSFSTLEIQRTEQGDSAMYLCASSLVPPADTQYFGPGTRLTVL.

The V call is TRBV4-2, the J call TRBJ2-3; tentatively, D is TRBD2 (5 bases). Germline lookup yields CDR1 LGHNA and CDR2 YNFKEQ. The CDR3 contains 14 residues. The germline V and J ends were trimmed by 4 bases and 1 base, with 9 bases remaining between them. The CDR3 here is CASSLLGGTDTQYF. In nucleotides, the CDR3 is TGTGCCAGCAGCCTTCTCGGGGGCACAGATACGCAGTATTTT.

The rearrangement uses TRBV5-1 and TRBJ2-7; D unresolved. V lost 5 bases and J lost 6, with 15 bases in between. The CDR3 extends over 13 amino acids. CDR1 and CDR2 (germline): SGHRS, YFSETQ. This CDR3 reads CASRSDTRLEQYF. In nucleotides, the CDR3 is TGCGCCAGCAGGTCAGACACCAGGCTCGAGCAGTACTTC.

The chain couples TRBV28 to TRBJ1-6; D uncertain. CDR1 and CDR2 from the germline V gene are MDHEN and SYDVKM. Trimming removed 5 bases at V and 10 bases at J, with 18 bases between. This CDR3 region has 15 residues. DNA of the CDR3: TGTGCCAGCAGTCCGTCGGAAATCTATCTGTCACCCCTCCACTTT. Translated: CASSPSEIYLSPLHF.

The sample holds one count of this clone. The chain couples TRBV11-3 to TRBJ2-7, with 9 bases identical to TRBD1. V shed 1 base and J 7 bases; nucleotides not matched to a gene: 8. Germline loops: CDR1 SGHNT, CDR2 YENEEA. The CDR3 spans 15 residues. CDR3 bases: TGTGCCAGCAGCTTAGCGGACAGGGGTCTGAAAGAGCAGTACTTC. Protein product: CASSLADRGLKEQYF.

J is TRBJ1-1 and V is TRBV6-5; D not certain. This CDR3 contains 14 residues. Germline CDR1 MNHEY, CDR2 SVGAGI. Trimming stripped 4 bases from V and 1 base from J, with 10 bases between. CDR3 nucleotide sequence: TGTGCCAGCAGTTCCGAGCTTGCGAACACTGAAGCTTTCTTT. Its protein is CASSSELANTEAFF.

The chain carries TRBV28 and TRBJ2-7; D not certain. Trimming removed 6 bases from V and 4 bases from J, with 13 bases in between. Germline values: CDR1 MDHEN, CDR2 SYDVKM. This CDR3 has 13 amino acids. The CDR3: CASSRVGNYEQYF. As DNA, the CDR3 is TGTGCCAGCAGCAGAGTGGGTAATTACGAGCAGTACTTC. The full variable domain, completed using reference TRBV28 and TRBJ2-7, is DVKVTQSSRYLVKRTGEKVFLECVQDMDHENMFWYRQDPGLGLRLIYFSYDVKMKEKGDIPEGYSVSREKKERFSLILESASTNQTSMYLCASSRVGNYEQYFGPGTRLTVT.

CDR3 in amino acids: CASSTLDREGTEAFF. The CDR3 coding sequence is TGCGCCAGCAGCACTCTAGACAGGGAGGGGACTGAAGCTTTCTTT. The V gene is TRBV5-1, the J gene TRBJ1-1; 7 bases line up with TRBD1. The CDR3 length is 15 residues. From germline, CDR1 is SGHRS and CDR2 YFSETQ. J lost 5 bases, V lost 4 bases, and 11 bases had no gene match.

The V gene is TRBV28, the J gene TRBJ2-3; TRBD2 might be the D (6 bases). Trimming took off 6 bases at V and 5 bases at J, with 12 bases between the two ends. This CDR3 has 13 residues. The germline V gene has CDR1 MDHEN and CDR2 SYDVKM. The CDR3 sequence is CASSAGWKDTQYF. As DNA, the CDR3 is TGTGCCAGCAGCGCGGGGTGGAAAGATACGCAGTATTTT. Looking up the rest from reference TRBV28 and TRBJ2-3 gives the full variable domain: DVKVTQSSRYLVKRTGEKVFLECVQDMDHENMFWYRQDPGLGLRLIYFSYDVKMKEKGDIPEGYSVSREKKERFSLILESASTNQTSMYLCASSAGWKDTQYFGPGTRLTVL.

The sample holds one count of this clone. CDR3 DNA sequence: TGTGCCAGCAGCTTAGAGGTGCGGGAGAGGCGCGGTGAGCAGTTCTTC. Its translation is CASSLEVRERRGEQFF. The genes are TRBV7-2 and TRBJ2-1, with 7 nucleotides matching TRBD2. Losses at the gene ends were 1 base for V and 9 bases for J; bases not matched to a gene: 12. Germline V CDR1 and CDR2: SGHTA, FQGNSA. The CDR3 totals 16 residues. The complete variable domain, with remaining parts taken from reference TRBV7-2 and TRBJ2-1, reads GAGVSQSPSNKVTEKGKDVELRCDPISGHTALYWYRQSLGQGLEFLIYFQGNSAPDKSGLPSDRFSAERTGGSVSTLTIQRTQQEDSAVYLCASSLEVRERRGEQFFGPGTRLTVL.

This clone has only a few counts. V and J are TRBV6-5 and TRBJ2-1, with D tentatively TRBD1 (6 bases). The CDR3 has 15 amino acids. The germline V gene has CDR1 MNHEY and CDR2 SVGAGI. V gave up 6 bases and J gave up 7 bases, with 19 bases separating them. DNA of the CDR3: TGTGCCAGCAGCCCCCAGGGGAGTATTGTAAATGAGCAGTTCTTC. Translated: CASSPQGSIVNEQFF.